What follows describes a single T cell receptor (beta chain). Trimming removed 1 base from V and 13 bases from J, with 10 bases in between. CDR3 length equals 12 residues. Germline V gives CDR1 MGHDK, CDR2 SYGVNS. This sample is part of a study of blood T cell repertoires in COVID-19. Study context: Spain, Italy and the United States supplied samples that represented acute and convalescent COVID-19. The analysed material was cDNA or gDNA that came from T cells, B-cell-depleted T cells, or PBMCs.

In the original workflow: Using reference gene primer amplification, nucleated cell counts were estimated. TCRdb keeps only in-frame clones here, not all; method: immunoSEQ multiplex PCR. V and J calls and clone size are copied from that table; D and trimming were computed from the DNA. This table has about 190,000 clones, around 84% appearing once. V is TRBV25-1 and J is TRBJ1-4; D is undetermined. The TCR originated in a man aged 30 to 39 with active or convalescent COVID-19. The sequencing sample was made of peripheral blood. Here the CDR3 DNA reads TGTGCCAGCAGTGAATTCCCTGGCAGACTGTTTTTT. It yields the protein CASSEFPGRLFF. The complete variable domain, with remaining parts taken from reference TRBV25-1 and TRBJ1-4, reads EADIYQTPRYLVIGTGKKITLECSQTMGHDKMYWYQQDPGMELHLIHYSYGVNSTEKGDLSSESTVSRIRTEHFPLTLESARPSHTSQYLCASSEFPGRLFFGSGTQLSVL.